This paragraph reports one T cell receptor (beta chain). Its antigen is undetermined. CDR3 length equals 14 residues. Germline CDR1 reads DFQATT; CDR2 reads SNEGSKA (reference sequence). Trimming cost V 3 bases and J 0 bases; bases outside gene matches: 2. This sample was included in a study of vaccination and CD4 T cells after COVID-19. For the study at large: Mild disease affected fewer than ten convalescent patients and severe disease one, all SARS-CoV-2 positive by nasal swab PCR. Timing of post-vaccine sample collection was a median about 76 days after dose two, with a range of 14 to 241. Once diagnosed, patients had post-COVID samples drawn a median approximately 100 days later (range 35 to 161).

As for treatment: 10-day PBMC culture with coronavirus spike peptide pools or control peptides (ViraFEST assay). Each well received two million PBMCs, cultured with 8 to 10 IU/ml IL-2 and about 11 ug/ml peptide pools. The Oncomine TCR Beta short-read assay generated sequence data from the DNA of cultured CD4+ T cells. TCRdb redid the calling of the PCR reads with MiXCR, one entry per CDR3 protein. The sample comprises 15,000 to 20,000 distinct CDR3 sequences, 53% of which are singletons, and roughly a sixth rests with the top ten. The J gene is TRBJ2-1, the V gene TRBV20-1, with 7 bases that match TRBD2. This sequence was found in a human donor who had recovered from COVID-19. The specimen was CD4+ T cells from blood, cultured in vitro, collected before SARS-CoV-2 vaccination. The CDR3 sequence is CSASGRSSYNEQFF. The CDR3 DNA follows: TGCAGTGCTAGCGGGAGGAGCTCCTACAATGAGCAGTTCTTC.